One T cell receptor (beta chain) is described in this entry. Its cognate antigen is unknown. The CDR3 extends over 13 amino acids. Germline-derived CDR1 and CDR2 are ENHRY and SYGVKD. The V and J ends lost 11 bases and 6 bases, in that order; junction bases with no gene match: 13. The authors ran a second PCR of about 7 to 11 cycles using a sample-barcoded 5' primer and a J-beta primer mix. Every cDNA molecule bore a tag from a template-switch adaptor containing 12 random nucleotides. MiXCR was run by TCRdb on the 5' RACE reads, yielding one entry per CDR3 protein. The sample carries about 1.6 million distinct CDR3 sequences, roughly 32% recorded once. This specimen comes from a study of blood T cells in healthy people across ages. Study results and caveats: Both higher diversity and more naive CD4+ cells marked long-lived donors when set against aged donors.

The sample consisted of blood. The clonotype was recovered from a woman in her twenties or thirties in good health. V and J are TRBV10-3 and TRBJ2-7; TRBD2 matches at 7 bases. This CDR3 is CAAGGRSLFEQYF. For the CDR3, the DNA is TGTGCCGCCGGGGGGAGGTCCCTTTTCGAGCAGTACTTC.